This entry is about one TCR beta chain. Its antigen remains unidentified. It has no much larger one-base neighbor in the sample; base qualities were not kept. Each collaborating institution followed its own protocols to collect whole blood in K2EDTA tubes. Collaborator samples were shipped for TCRbeta analysis as frozen whole blood, isolated PBMCs, or DNA extracted from either sample type. The data originate from a study of blood T cell repertoires in COVID-19 (dated by TCRdb to about 2020). Regarding the research as a whole: The collaborator samples originated in the United States, Italy and Spain and spanned the acute and convalescent phases of COVID-19. Subjects who had been exposed to COVID-19, were actively infected with it, or had recovered from it provided the deeply sampled blood TCRbeta repertoires that made up the dataset. Samples came from the ongoing ImmuneRACE study (first 160 participants) plus 1,254 subjects from 6 global collaborators. The prospective study material was composed of cDNA or gDNA derived from T cells, B-cell-depleted T cells, or PBMCs. The sample metadata nearly always contained a de-identified subject ID, COVID-19 status, age in years and sex. Where available, HLA class I and class II types were taken from metadata supplied by the sample provider and were not determined by assay-based typing. The repertoires were made available in a free public database intended to serve as a resource for research on the immune response to SARS-CoV-2. General study outcomes and caveats: The quantity of clinical and demographic metadata differed by source and by participant and was supplied without curation.

The CDR3 goes from the cysteine to the phenylalanine over 16 residues. The entry retains the CDR3 DNA only, 48 bases that are in frame from base 1. The germline V gene (reference sequence) provides CDR1 LGHDT and CDR2 YNNKEL. Germline trimming amounts to 0 bases on V and 5 bases on J, with 9 as the count of junction bases outside the gene matches. The immunoSEQ Assay, a bias-controlled multiplex PCR, was used to amplify TCRbeta CDR3 regions from genomic DNA. The published analysis was carried out like this. The number of nucleated cells in each sample was estimated by amplification of reference gene primers within the assay. To quantify the absolute abundance of each unique TCRbeta CDR3 rearrangement, sequence reads were collapsed and filtered. For each sample, productive Simpson clonality was calculated as the square root of Simpson's diversity index over productive rearrangements. Sourced from immuneACCESS, this table was stored by TCRdb with only in-frame sequences that have V and J called. A share of the clones is absent; for the studies checked, an unresolved V gene accounts for under half, and the remainder has no known explanation. V and J calls and clone size are given by that table; D and trimming were obtained from the DNA. This sample is represented by more than 110,000 clones; over 75% of them were singletons. The top ten clones comprise roughly 45% of the sample.

The clonotype was recovered from a human donor in a cohort sampled during active COVID-19. The chain is made from TRBV3-1 (or the pseudogene TRBV3-2) and TRBJ1-1, with 7 bases matching TRBD1. The sample taken for sequencing was peripheral blood. The CDR3 is CASSQDLVRGRTEAFF. The DNA is as follows: TGTGCCAGCAGCCAAGATCTTGTGAGGGGGCGGACTGAAGCTTTCTTT.